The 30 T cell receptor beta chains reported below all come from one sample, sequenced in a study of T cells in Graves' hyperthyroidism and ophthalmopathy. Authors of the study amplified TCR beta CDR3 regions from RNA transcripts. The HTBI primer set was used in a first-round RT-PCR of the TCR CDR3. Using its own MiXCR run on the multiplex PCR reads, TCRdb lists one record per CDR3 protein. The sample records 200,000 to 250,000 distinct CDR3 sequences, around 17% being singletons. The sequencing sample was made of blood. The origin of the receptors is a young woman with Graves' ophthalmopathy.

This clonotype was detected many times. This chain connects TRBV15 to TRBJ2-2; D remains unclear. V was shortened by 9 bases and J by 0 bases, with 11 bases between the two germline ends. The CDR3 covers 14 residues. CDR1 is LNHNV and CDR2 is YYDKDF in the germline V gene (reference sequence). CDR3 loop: CATSRHTNTGELFF. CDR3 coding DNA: TGTGCCACGAGCCGACACACGAACACCGGGGAGCTGTTTTTT.

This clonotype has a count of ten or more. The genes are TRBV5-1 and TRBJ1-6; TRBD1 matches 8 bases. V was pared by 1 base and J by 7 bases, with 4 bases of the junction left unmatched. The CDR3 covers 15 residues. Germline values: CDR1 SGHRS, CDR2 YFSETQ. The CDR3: CASSLQGATNSPLHF. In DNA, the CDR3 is TGCGCCAGCAGCTTGCAGGGGGCGACGAATTCACCCCTCCACTTT.

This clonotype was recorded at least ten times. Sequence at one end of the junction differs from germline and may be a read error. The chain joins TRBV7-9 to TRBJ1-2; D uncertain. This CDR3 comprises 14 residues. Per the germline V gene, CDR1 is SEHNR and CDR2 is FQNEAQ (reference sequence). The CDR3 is CASSLAGSSYGYTF. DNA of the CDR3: TGTGCCAGCAGTTTAGCCGGGTCAAGCTATGGCTACACCTTC.

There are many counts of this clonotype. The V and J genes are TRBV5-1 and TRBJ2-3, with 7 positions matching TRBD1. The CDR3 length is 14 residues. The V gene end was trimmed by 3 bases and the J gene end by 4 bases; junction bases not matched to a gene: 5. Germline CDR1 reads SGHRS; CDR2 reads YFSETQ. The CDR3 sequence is CASSSRQGADTQYF. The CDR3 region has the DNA TGCGCCAGCAGCTCCCGACAGGGTGCAGATACGCAGTATTTT.

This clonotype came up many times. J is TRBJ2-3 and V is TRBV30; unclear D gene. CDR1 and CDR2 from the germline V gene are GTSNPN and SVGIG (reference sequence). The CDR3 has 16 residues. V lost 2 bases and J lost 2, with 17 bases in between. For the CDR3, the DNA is TGTGCCTGGAGTTCGGGCACCATAGGGATCACAGATACGCAGTATTTT. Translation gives CAWSSGTIGITDTQYF.

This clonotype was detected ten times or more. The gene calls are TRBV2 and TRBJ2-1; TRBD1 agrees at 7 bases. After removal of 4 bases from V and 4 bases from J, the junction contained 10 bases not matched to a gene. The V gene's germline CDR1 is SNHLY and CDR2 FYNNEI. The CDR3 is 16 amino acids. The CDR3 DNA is TGTGCCAGCAGTGCCCAGCACAGGGGAGAATACAATGAGCAGTTCTTC. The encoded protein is CASSAQHRGEYNEQFF.

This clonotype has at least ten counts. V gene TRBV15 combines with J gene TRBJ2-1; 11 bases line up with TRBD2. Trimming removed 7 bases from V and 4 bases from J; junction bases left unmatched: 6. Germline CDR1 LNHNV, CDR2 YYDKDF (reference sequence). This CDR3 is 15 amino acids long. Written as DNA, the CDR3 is TGTGCCACCAAGGGGGGACTAGCGGTATACAATGAGCAGTTCTTC. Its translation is CATKGGLAVYNEQFF.

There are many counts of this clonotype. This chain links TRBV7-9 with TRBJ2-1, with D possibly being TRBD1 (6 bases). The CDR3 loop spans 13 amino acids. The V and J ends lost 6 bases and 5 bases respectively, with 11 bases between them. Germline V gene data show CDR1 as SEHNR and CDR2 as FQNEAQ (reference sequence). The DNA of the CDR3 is TGTGCCAGCAGTGGGCGACAGGACAATGAGCAGTTCTTC. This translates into CASSGRQDNEQFF.

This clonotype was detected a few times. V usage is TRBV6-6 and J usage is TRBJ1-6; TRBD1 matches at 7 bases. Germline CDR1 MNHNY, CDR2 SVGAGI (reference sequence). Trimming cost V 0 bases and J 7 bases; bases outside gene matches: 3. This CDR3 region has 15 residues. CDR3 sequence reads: CASSYSAGGNSPLHF. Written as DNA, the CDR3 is TGTGCCAGCAGTTACTCTGCAGGGGGAAATTCACCCCTCCACTTT.

The CDR3 loop is CASSRALAKNIQYF. CDR3 nucleotide sequence: TGTGCCAGTAGTAGAGCCCTAGCCAAAAACATTCAGTACTTC. The gene calls are TRBV19 and TRBJ2-4; the D is unclear. V lost 4 bases to trimming and J lost 0 bases, with 7 bases between them. This CDR3 contains 14 residues. The V gene's germline CDR1 is LNHDA and CDR2 SQIVND (reference sequence).

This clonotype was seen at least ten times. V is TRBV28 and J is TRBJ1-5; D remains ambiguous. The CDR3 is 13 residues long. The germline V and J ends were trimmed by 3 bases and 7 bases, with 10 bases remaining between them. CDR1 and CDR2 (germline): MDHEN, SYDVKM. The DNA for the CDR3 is TGTGCCAGCAGTTTGGGAGGTCAGCAGCCCCAGCATTTT. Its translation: CASSLGGQQPQHF. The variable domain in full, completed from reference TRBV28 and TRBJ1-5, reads DVKVTQSSRYLVKRTGEKVFLECVQDMDHENMFWYRQDPGLGLRLIYFSYDVKMKEKGDIPEGYSVSREKKERFSLILESASTNQTSMYLCASSLGGQQPQHFGDGTRLSIL.

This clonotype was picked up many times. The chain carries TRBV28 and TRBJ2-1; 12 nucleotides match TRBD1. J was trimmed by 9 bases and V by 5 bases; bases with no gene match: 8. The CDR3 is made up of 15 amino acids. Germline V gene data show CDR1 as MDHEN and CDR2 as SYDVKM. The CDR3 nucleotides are TGTGCCAGCAGTCACTCCGGGACAGGGGGCGGTGAGCAGTTCTTC. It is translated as CASSHSGTGGGEQFF.

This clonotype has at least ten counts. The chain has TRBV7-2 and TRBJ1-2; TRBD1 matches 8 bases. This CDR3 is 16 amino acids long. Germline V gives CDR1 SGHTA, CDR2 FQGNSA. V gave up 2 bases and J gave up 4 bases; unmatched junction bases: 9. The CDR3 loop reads CASSLPATGDSYGYTF. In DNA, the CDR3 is TGTGCCAGCAGCTTACCCGCGACAGGGGATAGCTATGGCTACACCTTC.

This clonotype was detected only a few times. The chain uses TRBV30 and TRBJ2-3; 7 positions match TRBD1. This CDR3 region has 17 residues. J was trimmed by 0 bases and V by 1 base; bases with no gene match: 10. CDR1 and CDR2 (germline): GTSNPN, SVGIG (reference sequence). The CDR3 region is CAWSGHRGSSSTDTQYF. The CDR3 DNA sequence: TGTGCCTGGAGTGGGCACAGGGGATCCTCTAGCACAGATACGCAGTATTTT.

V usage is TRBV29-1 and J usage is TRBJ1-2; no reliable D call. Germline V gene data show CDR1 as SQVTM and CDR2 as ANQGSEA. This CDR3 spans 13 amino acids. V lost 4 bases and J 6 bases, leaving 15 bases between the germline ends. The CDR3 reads CSVGIGENHGYTF. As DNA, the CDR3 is TGCAGCGTTGGGATCGGGGAGAACCATGGCTACACCTTC.

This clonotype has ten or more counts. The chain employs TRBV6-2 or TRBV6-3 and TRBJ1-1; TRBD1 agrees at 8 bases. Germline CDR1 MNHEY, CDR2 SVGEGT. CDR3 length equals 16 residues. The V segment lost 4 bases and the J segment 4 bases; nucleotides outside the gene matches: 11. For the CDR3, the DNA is TGTGCCAGCAGTTCTATCCCAGGGGGCAGGAGCACTGAAGCTTTCTTT. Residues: CASSSIPGGRSTEAFF.

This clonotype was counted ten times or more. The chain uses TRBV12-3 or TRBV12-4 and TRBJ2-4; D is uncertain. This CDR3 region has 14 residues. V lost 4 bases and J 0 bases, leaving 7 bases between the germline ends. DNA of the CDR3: TGTGCCAGCAGTTCATGGGAAGCCAAAAACATTCAGTACTTC. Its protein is CASSSWEAKNIQYF.

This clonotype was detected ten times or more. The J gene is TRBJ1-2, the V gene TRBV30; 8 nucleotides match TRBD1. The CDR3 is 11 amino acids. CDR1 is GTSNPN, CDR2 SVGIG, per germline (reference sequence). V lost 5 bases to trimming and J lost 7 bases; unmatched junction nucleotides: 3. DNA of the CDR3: TGTGCCTGGGGACAGGGTCTTGGCTACACCTTC. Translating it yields CAWGQGLGYTF. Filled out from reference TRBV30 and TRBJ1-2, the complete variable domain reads SQTIHQWPATLVQPVGSPLSLECTVEGTSNPNLYWYRQAAGRGLQLLFYSVGIGQISSEVPQNLSASRPQDRQFILSSKKLLLSDSGFYLCAWGQGLGYTFGSGTRLTVV.

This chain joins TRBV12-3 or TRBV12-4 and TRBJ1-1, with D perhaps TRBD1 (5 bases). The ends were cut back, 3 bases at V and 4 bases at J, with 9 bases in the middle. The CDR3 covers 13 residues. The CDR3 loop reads CASSFGHSTEAFF. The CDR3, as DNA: TGTGCCAGCAGTTTCGGACATTCCACTGAAGCTTTCTTT.

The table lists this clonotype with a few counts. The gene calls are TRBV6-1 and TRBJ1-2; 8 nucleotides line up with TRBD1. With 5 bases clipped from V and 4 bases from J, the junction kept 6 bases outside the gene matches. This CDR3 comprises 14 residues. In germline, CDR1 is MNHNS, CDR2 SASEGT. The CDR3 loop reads CASSWTGTGYGYTF. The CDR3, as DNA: TGTGCCAGCAGTTGGACAGGGACGGGCTATGGCTACACCTTC.

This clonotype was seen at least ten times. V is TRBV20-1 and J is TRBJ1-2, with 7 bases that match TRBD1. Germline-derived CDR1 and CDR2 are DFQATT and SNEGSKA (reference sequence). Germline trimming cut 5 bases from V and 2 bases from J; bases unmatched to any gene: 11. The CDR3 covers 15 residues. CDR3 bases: TGCAGTGCTTTCCGACAGGGTATGGCCAACTATGGCTACACCTTC. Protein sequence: CSAFRQGMANYGYTF.

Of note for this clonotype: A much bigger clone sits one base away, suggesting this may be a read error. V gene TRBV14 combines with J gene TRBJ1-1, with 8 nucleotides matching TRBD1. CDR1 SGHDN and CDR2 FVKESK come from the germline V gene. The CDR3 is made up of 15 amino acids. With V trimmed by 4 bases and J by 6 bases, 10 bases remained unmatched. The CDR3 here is CASSLPDREGAEAFF. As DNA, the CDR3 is TGTGCCAGCAGCCTCCCGGACAGGGAGGGCGCTGAAGCTTTCTTT.

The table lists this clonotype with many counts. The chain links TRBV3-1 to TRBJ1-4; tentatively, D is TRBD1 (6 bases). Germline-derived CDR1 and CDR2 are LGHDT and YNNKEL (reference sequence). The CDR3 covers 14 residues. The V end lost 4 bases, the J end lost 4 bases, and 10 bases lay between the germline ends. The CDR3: CASSPGGSNEKLFF. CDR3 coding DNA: TGTGCCAGCAGCCCCGGGGGCAGTAATGAAAAACTGTTTTTT.

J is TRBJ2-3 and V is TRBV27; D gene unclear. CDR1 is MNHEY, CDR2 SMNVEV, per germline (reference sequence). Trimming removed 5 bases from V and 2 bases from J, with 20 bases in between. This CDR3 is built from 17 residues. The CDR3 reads CASSLLRVQDNTDTQYF. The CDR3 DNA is TGTGCCAGCAGTCTCCTCCGAGTCCAGGATAACACAGATACGCAGTATTTT.

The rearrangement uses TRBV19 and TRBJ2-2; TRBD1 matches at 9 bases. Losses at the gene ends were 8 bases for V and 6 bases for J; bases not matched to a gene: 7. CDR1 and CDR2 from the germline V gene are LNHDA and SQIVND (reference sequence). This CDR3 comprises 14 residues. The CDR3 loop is CASGGQGWSGELFF. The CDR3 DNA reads TGTGCCAGTGGAGGACAGGGGTGGTCCGGGGAGCTGTTTTTT.

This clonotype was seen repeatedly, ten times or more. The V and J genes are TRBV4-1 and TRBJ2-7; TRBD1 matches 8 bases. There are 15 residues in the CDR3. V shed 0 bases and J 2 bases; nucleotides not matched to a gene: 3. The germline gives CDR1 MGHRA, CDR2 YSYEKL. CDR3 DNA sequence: TGCGCCAGCAGCCAAGACCAGGACAGGGCCTACGAGCAGTACTTC. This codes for CASSQDQDRAYEQYF.

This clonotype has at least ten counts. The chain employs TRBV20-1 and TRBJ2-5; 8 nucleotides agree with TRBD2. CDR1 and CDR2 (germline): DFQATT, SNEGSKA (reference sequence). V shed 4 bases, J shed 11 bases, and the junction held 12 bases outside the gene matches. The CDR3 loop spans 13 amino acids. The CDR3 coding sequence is TGCAGTGCTATCATTGGGACTAGTATTATTCAGTACTTC. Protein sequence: CSAIIGTSIIQYF.

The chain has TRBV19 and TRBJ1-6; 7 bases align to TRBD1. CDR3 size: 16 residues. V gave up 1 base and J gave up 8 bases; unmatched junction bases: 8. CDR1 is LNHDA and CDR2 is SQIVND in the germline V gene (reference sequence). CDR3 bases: TGTGCCAGTAGTATAGGGAAAGGGACAGTTCATTCACCCCTCCACTTT. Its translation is CASSIGKGTVHSPLHF.

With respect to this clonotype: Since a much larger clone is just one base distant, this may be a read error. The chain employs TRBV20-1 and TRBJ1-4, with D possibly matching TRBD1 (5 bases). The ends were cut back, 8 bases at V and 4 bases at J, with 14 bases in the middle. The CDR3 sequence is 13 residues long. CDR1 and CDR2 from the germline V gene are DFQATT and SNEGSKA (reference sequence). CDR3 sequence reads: CSSRDGLNEKLFF. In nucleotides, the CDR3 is TGCAGTTCTCGGGACGGACTTAATGAAAAACTGTTTTTT.

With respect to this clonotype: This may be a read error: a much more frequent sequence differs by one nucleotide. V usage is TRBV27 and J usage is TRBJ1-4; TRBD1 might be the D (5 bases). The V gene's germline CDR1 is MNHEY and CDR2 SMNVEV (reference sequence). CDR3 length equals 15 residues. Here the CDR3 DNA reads TGTGCCAACAGTTTATGGGGGACAACTAATGAAAAACTGTTTTTT. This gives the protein CANSLWGTTNEKLFF.